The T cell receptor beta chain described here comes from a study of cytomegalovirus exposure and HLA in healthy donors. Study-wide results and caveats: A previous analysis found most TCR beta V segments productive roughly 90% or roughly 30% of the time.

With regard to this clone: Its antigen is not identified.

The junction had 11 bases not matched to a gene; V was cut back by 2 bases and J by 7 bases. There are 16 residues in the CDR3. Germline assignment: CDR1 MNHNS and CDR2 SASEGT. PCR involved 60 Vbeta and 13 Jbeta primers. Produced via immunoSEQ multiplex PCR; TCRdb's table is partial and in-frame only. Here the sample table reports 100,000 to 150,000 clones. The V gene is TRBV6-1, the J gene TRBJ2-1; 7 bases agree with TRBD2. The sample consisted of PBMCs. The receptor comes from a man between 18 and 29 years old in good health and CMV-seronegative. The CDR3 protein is CASSEPRQMGGNEQFF. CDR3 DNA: TGTGCCAGCAGTGAACCCAGGCAGATGGGGGGGAATGAGCAGTTCTTC.